This T cell receptor beta chain was identified during a study of cytomegalovirus exposure and HLA in healthy donors. In the PCR, 60 Vbeta and 13 Jbeta primers were used. Data came from immunoSEQ multiplex PCR; TCRdb stores just in-frame clones and leaves some out. Of roughly 150,000 clones in the sample, approximately 80% were seen once. V was shortened by 1 base and J by 4 bases, with 12 bases between the two germline ends. The CDR3 has 15 residues. Germline CDR1 MNHEY, CDR2 SMNVEV (reference sequence). The origin of this receptor is a young man in good health and CMV-seropositive. The sample was PBMCs. This chain connects TRBV27 to TRBJ2-3, with D possibly being TRBD1 (5 bases). This CDR3 is CASSLYSGLPDTQYF. DNA of the CDR3: TGTGCCAGCAGTTTATATTCAGGGTTACCAGATACGCAGTATTTT.